A selection of T cell receptor beta chains follows, all from one sample in a study of human T cells and chemical hapten exposure. A single record per CDR3 protein comes from TCRdb applying MiXCR to the RACE reads. The sample includes about 49,000 distinct CDR3 sequences, around 9.3% of them seen just once. This material consisted of whole blood, taken in connection with sensitization to the hapten diphenylcyclopropenone (DPC). Receptors were obtained from a woman aged 50 to 60 with alopecia areata. Some clones in this sample may be carry-over from other donors' samples. CDR3s include the opening cysteine and the closing phenylalanine or tryptophan. D genes are given only for firm matches. Clone size is stated in some rows and not others, as once, few, many or a class when expanded.

CDR3nt: TGCGCCAGCAGCGCGGGCCAAGAGACCCAGTACTTC
CDR3aa: CASSAGQETQYF
len: 12
d_gene: .
v_gene: TRBV5-1
j_gene: TRBJ2-5
abundance: many

CDR3nt: TGTGCCAGCAGCCAACCCCGACAGCACCTTGCAACTAATGAAAAACTGTTTTTT
CDR3aa: CASSQPRQHLATNEKLFF
len: 18
d_gene: .
v_gene: TRBV3-1
j_gene: TRBJ1-4
abundance: many

CDR3nt: TGCGCCAGCAGCCAATGGACAGGGTACGAGCAGTACTTC
CDR3aa: CASSQWTGYEQYF
len: 13
d_gene: TRBD1
v_gene: TRBV4-3
j_gene: TRBJ2-7
abundance: many

CDR3nt: TGTGCCAGCACCCGTGAACAGGGAGCCGACACAGATACGCAGTATTTT
CDR3aa: CASTREQGADTDTQYF
len: 16
d_gene: .
v_gene: TRBV7-9
j_gene: TRBJ2-3
abundance: many

CDR3nt: TGTGCCAGCAGCCTCCCAAGCGGGAGACAAACCTACGAGCAGTACTTC
CDR3aa: CASSLPSGRQTYEQYF
len: 16
d_gene: TRBD2
v_gene: TRBV3-1
j_gene: TRBJ2-7
abundance: many

CDR3nt: TGTGCCAGCAGTTTGGGCCCGGCGTACGAGCAGTACTTC
CDR3aa: CASSLGPAYEQYF
len: 13
d_gene: .
v_gene: TRBV12-3/TRBV12-4
j_gene: TRBJ2-7
abundance: few

CDR3nt: TGTGCCAGCAGGGCCGGGACTAGCGATCGCAATGAGCAGTTCTTC
CDR3aa: CASRAGTSDRNEQFF
len: 15
d_gene: TRBD2
v_gene: TRBV12-3/TRBV12-4
j_gene: TRBJ2-1
abundance: many

CDR3nt: TGCAGTGCTAGACTGGGACAGAGCGCTTCTATTAACTATGGCTACACCTTC
CDR3aa: CSARLGQSASINYGYTF
len: 17
d_gene: TRBD1
v_gene: TRBV20-1
j_gene: TRBJ1-2
abundance: .

CDR3nt: TGTGCCAGCAGTTTGGAGACCTGGTCCAATCAGCCCCAGCATTTT
CDR3aa: CASSLETWSNQPQHF
len: 15
d_gene: .
v_gene: TRBV6-2/TRBV6-3
j_gene: TRBJ1-5
abundance: many

CDR3nt: TGTGCCAGCAGCACATACAGGGGGCGCGGTGCAGATACGCAGTATTTT
CDR3aa: CASSTYRGRGADTQYF
len: 16
d_gene: TRBD1
v_gene: TRBV7-2
j_gene: TRBJ2-3
abundance: .

CDR3nt: TGTGCCACCAGTGATTTATCGGGAGGGCCCTCCGGGGAGCTGTTTTTT
CDR3aa: CATSDLSGGPSGELFF
len: 16
d_gene: TRBD2
v_gene: TRBV24-1
j_gene: TRBJ2-2
abundance: .

CDR3nt: TGTGCTAGTGGCCCCGAACTAGCGGGGAAGAATGAGCAGTTCTTC
CDR3aa: CASGPELAGKNEQFF
len: 15
d_gene: TRBD2
v_gene: TRBV12-5
j_gene: TRBJ2-1
abundance: .

CDR3nt: TGCAGTGCATTCGGCGGGAATCAGCCCCAGCATTTT
CDR3aa: CSAFGGNQPQHF
len: 12
d_gene: .
v_gene: TRBV20-1
j_gene: TRBJ1-5
abundance: .

CDR3nt: TGTGCTTATGCCCAGGGGGAGCTGTTTTTT
CDR3aa: CAYAQGELFF
len: 10
d_gene: .
v_gene: TRBV30
j_gene: TRBJ2-2
abundance: many

CDR3nt: TGTGCCAGCTCGGCCGTTGGGACAGGAGGAAACACCATATATTTT
CDR3aa: CASSAVGTGGNTIYF
len: 15
d_gene: TRBD1
v_gene: TRBV18
j_gene: TRBJ1-3
abundance: few

CDR3nt: TGTGCCAGCAGCTTAGTAGTACCAACAGGGCAGGGGCTCTCTGGAAACACCATATATTTT
CDR3aa: CASSLVVPTGQGLSGNTIYF
len: 20
d_gene: .
v_gene: TRBV11-3
j_gene: TRBJ1-3
abundance: .

CDR3nt: TGTGCCAGCAGCCAATCACAGGTGGCCTACGAGCAGTACTTC
CDR3aa: CASSQSQVAYEQYF
len: 14
d_gene: .
v_gene: TRBV28
j_gene: TRBJ2-7
abundance: .

CDR3nt: TGCGCCAGCAGCCAAGAGCCTAGGACTCACGCATGGTATGGCTACACCTTC
CDR3aa: CASSQEPRTHAWYGYTF
len: 17
d_gene: .
v_gene: TRBV4-3
j_gene: TRBJ1-2
abundance: many

CDR3nt: TGTGCCACCAGCATAAAGACAAACAGAAATAATTCACCCCTCCACTTT
CDR3aa: CATSIKTNRNNSPLHF
len: 16
d_gene: .
v_gene: TRBV15
j_gene: TRBJ1-6
abundance: few

CDR3nt: TGTGCCAGCAGTCAATCTCGGACCCCTGAGCTGGAAGCTTTCTTT
CDR3aa: CASSQSRTPELEAFF
len: 15
d_gene: .
v_gene: TRBV3-1
j_gene: TRBJ1-1
abundance: few

CDR3nt: TGTGCCAGCAGTTCCTACCAGGGGGTTGGTACAAATGGCTACACCTTC
CDR3aa: CASSSYQGVGTNGYTF
len: 16
d_gene: TRBD1
v_gene: TRBV12-3/TRBV12-4
j_gene: TRBJ1-2
abundance: many

CDR3nt: TGTGCCAGCAGTACCTTCGTTGGGACCTACGAGCAGTACTTC
CDR3aa: CASSTFVGTYEQYF
len: 14
d_gene: .
v_gene: TRBV6-5
j_gene: TRBJ2-7
abundance: .

CDR3nt: TGTGCCAGCAGCCCCTCCGGGACAGCAGACAATGAGCAGTTCTTC
CDR3aa: CASSPSGTADNEQFF
len: 15
d_gene: TRBD1
v_gene: TRBV7-7
j_gene: TRBJ2-1
abundance: many

CDR3nt: TGTGCCAGCAGTTACGACCAACAGAATGAGCAGTTCTTC
CDR3aa: CASSYDQQNEQFF
len: 13
d_gene: .
v_gene: TRBV6-5
j_gene: TRBJ2-1
abundance: many

CDR3nt: TGTGCCAGCACCCTACAACAGGGCCAGACACCCCTCCACTTT
CDR3aa: CASTLQQGQTPLHF
len: 14
d_gene: .
v_gene: TRBV28
j_gene: TRBJ1-6
abundance: few

CDR3nt: TGTGCCAGCAGCAAAGACCACTCATCCCGCAATGAGCAGTTCTTC
CDR3aa: CASSKDHSSRNEQFF
len: 15
d_gene: .
v_gene: TRBV2
j_gene: TRBJ2-1
abundance: many

CDR3nt: TGTGCCATCAGTGGCGGCGGGACTATCAATGAGCAGTTCTTC
CDR3aa: CAISGGGTINEQFF
len: 14
d_gene: TRBD2
v_gene: TRBV10-3
j_gene: TRBJ2-1
abundance: many

CDR3nt: TGTGCCAGCAGTTACTCGTCCGTTTACGAGCAGTACTTC
CDR3aa: CASSYSSVYEQYF
len: 13
d_gene: .
v_gene: TRBV6-5
j_gene: TRBJ2-7
abundance: many

CDR3nt: TGTGCCAGCAGTGATCCCAGGGGGCTGTGGTACTTC
CDR3aa: CASSDPRGLWYF
len: 12
d_gene: TRBD1
v_gene: TRBV2
j_gene: TRBJ2-7
abundance: .

CDR3nt: TGTGCCAGCAGCCCCAATACGGGACTAGCGGGGAAAGGGCAGTTCTTC
CDR3aa: CASSPNTGLAGKGQFF
len: 16
d_gene: TRBD2
v_gene: TRBV7-2
j_gene: TRBJ2-1
abundance: few

CDR3nt: TGCGCCAGCAGCCCACCGGGACAGCTTCGGACCGGGGAGCTGTTTTTT
CDR3aa: CASSPPGQLRTGELFF
len: 16
d_gene: TRBD1
v_gene: TRBV4-1
j_gene: TRBJ2-2
abundance: .

CDR3nt: TGTGCCAGCAGCGGAGCTTTGAACAGGGCTAGCGGAAACACCATATATTTT
CDR3aa: CASSGALNRASGNTIYF
len: 17
d_gene: .
v_gene: TRBV9
j_gene: TRBJ1-3
abundance: .

CDR3nt: TGTGCCAGCAGCTTAGCCCGATCTAGCGGGAGTTTAGATACGCAGTATTTT
CDR3aa: CASSLARSSGSLDTQYF
len: 17
d_gene: TRBD2
v_gene: TRBV7-6
j_gene: TRBJ2-3
abundance: many

CDR3nt: TGTGCCAGCAGCCGTGCGACGGGTCCAGAGACCCAGTACTTC
CDR3aa: CASSRATGPETQYF
len: 14
d_gene: .
v_gene: TRBV7-2
j_gene: TRBJ2-5
abundance: many

CDR3nt: TGTGCCAGCTCACAACTGACTAGCGGGGTCGCGAATACGCAGTATTTT
CDR3aa: CASSQLTSGVANTQYF
len: 16
d_gene: TRBD2
v_gene: TRBV18
j_gene: TRBJ2-3
abundance: many

CDR3nt: TGTGCCAGCACCCCCCGACTAGCGGAGCACAATGAGCAGTTCTTC
CDR3aa: CASTPRLAEHNEQFF
len: 15
d_gene: TRBD2
v_gene: TRBV27
j_gene: TRBJ2-1
abundance: many

CDR3nt: TGTGCCAGCAGCCTGCCACAGGGCCGTCCGTTCTTC
CDR3aa: CASSLPQGRPFF
len: 12
d_gene: .
v_gene: TRBV3-1
j_gene: TRBJ2-1
abundance: many

CDR3nt: TGTGCTAGTGGTTTGGTCCTTAGTGGGCAGGGCCAGGGTAGTGAGCAGTTCTTC
CDR3aa: CASGLVLSGQGQGSEQFF
len: 18
d_gene: .
v_gene: TRBV12-5
j_gene: TRBJ2-1
abundance: many

CDR3nt: TGTGCCAGCAGTTACTCGACAGGGATTGAAGCTTTCTTT
CDR3aa: CASSYSTGIEAFF
len: 13
d_gene: TRBD1
v_gene: TRBV6-2/TRBV6-3
j_gene: TRBJ1-1
abundance: .

CDR3nt: TGCAGCGTTCACAGGGGGCGGACTCTAAAGGGATCTCGGGAGCAGTACTTC
CDR3aa: CSVHRGRTLKGSREQYF
len: 17
d_gene: TRBD1
v_gene: TRBV29-1
j_gene: TRBJ2-7
abundance: many

CDR3nt: TGCAGCGTTGCTCAGGGGGGAGTTTCTGGCTACACCTTC
CDR3aa: CSVAQGGVSGYTF
len: 13
d_gene: TRBD1
v_gene: TRBV29-1
j_gene: TRBJ1-2
abundance: many

CDR3nt: TGTGCCAGCAGTTTAGGAGGGACCTCGAATTCACCCCTCCACTTT
CDR3aa: CASSLGGTSNSPLHF
len: 15
d_gene: .
v_gene: TRBV12-3/TRBV12-4
j_gene: TRBJ1-6
abundance: many

CDR3nt: TGCGCCAGCAGCTTGGAACTGGGGATGGTTGAGCAGTTCTTC
CDR3aa: CASSLELGMVEQFF
len: 14
d_gene: .
v_gene: TRBV5-1
j_gene: TRBJ2-1
abundance: few

CDR3nt: TGTGCCAGCAGCTTAGCGCGGGAGGGCCACAAGACCCAGTACTTC
CDR3aa: CASSLAREGHKTQYF
len: 15
d_gene: TRBD2
v_gene: TRBV7-9
j_gene: TRBJ2-5
abundance: .

CDR3nt: TGTGCCAGCAGAGATCAGGGACAGCTCCGGCACGAGCAGTACTTC
CDR3aa: CASRDQGQLRHEQYF
len: 15
d_gene: TRBD1
v_gene: TRBV27
j_gene: TRBJ2-7
abundance: many